These 7 T cell receptor beta chains originate from one sample sequenced in a study of blood T cells in healthy people across ages. A second PCR of about 7 to 12 cycles used a sample-barcoded 5' primer and a J-beta primer mix. MiXCR, run by TCRdb on the 5' RACE reads, gives a single entry per CDR3 protein. Of 850,000 to 1,100,000 distinct CDR3 sequences listed, around two fifths are singletons. The sample was blood. The receptors here all came from a man younger than 35 in good health.

This clonotype has at least ten counts. The chain recombines TRBV24-1 with TRBJ2-3, with D perhaps matching TRBD2 (6 bases). The length of the CDR3 is 15 residues. With 3 bases removed from V and 5 bases from J, the gap between germline ends came to 14 bases. Per the germline V gene, CDR1 is KGHDR and CDR2 is SFDVKD. CDR3 DNA: TGTGCCACCAGTGATACCCGGGACTTACTAGATACGCAGTATTTT. Its translation is CATSDTRDLLDTQYF.

The gene calls are TRBV7-9 and TRBJ2-3; D gene unclear. Germline CDR1 and CDR2: SEHNR and FQNEAQ (reference sequence). Between the trimmed V and J ends, which lost 5 bases and 6 bases, there was a span of 9 bases. The CDR3 consists of 12 residues. CDR3 region: CASSPRFDTQYF. In DNA, the CDR3 is TGTGCCAGCAGCCCCCGTTTCGATACGCAGTATTTT.

V gene TRBV4-1 combines with J gene TRBJ1-1; no reliable D call. Trimming cost V 4 bases and J 0 bases, with 15 bases left between them. In germline, CDR1 is MGHRA, CDR2 YSYEKL. The CDR3 totals 16 residues. The CDR3 sequence is CASSRGLLVMNTEAFF. The CDR3 DNA sequence: TGCGCCAGCAGCCGCGGCCTTCTCGTTATGAACACTGAAGCTTTCTTT.

The chain uses TRBV9 and TRBJ2-2; no firm D call. The CDR3 contains 13 residues. V was trimmed by 0 bases and J by 5 bases, leaving 5 bases between them. Germline lookup yields CDR1 SGDLS and CDR2 YYNGEE. The CDR3 DNA follows: TGTGCCAGCAGCGTAGCCCCAACCGGGGAGCTGTTTTTT. It is translated as CASSVAPTGELFF.

The CDR3 spells CASSPDRGLEAFF. The CDR3 nucleotides read TGTGCCAGCAGCCCCGACAGGGGGCTTGAAGCTTTCTTT. The chain uses TRBV11-1 and TRBJ1-1; 10 nucleotides agree with TRBD1. The V segment lost 5 bases and the J segment 7 bases; nucleotides outside the gene matches: 4. This CDR3 has 13 amino acids. CDR1 is SGHAT, CDR2 FQDESV, per germline (reference sequence).

The table lists this clonotype with a few counts. The rearrangement uses TRBV20-1 and TRBJ1-2, with D unresolved. Trimming removed 4 bases at V and 0 bases at J, with 12 bases between. This CDR3 has 14 amino acids. Looked up from germline, CDR1 is DFQATT and CDR2 is SNEGSKA (reference sequence). The CDR3 DNA is TGCAGTGCTAAACCGCCGGGTTCTAACTATGGCTACACCTTC. It encodes CSAKPPGSNYGYTF.

This clonotype has just a few counts. The V gene is TRBV7-2, the J gene TRBJ2-1, with 11 bases matching TRBD1. The V and J ends lost 6 bases and 7 bases, in that order; junction bases with no gene match: 2. The CDR3 is made up of 13 amino acids. Germline-derived CDR1 and CDR2 are SGHTA and FQGNSA. CDR3 nucleotides: TGTGCCAGCAGGGGACAGGGGGGGAATGAGCAGTTCTTC. Its translation is CASRGQGGNEQFF.